A single T cell receptor beta chain is shown here with its context. Its antigen is unknown. The sample belongs to a study of CD8 T cells in ankylosing spondylitis. TCRdb re-analysed the 5' RACE reads in MiXCR, keeping a single row per CDR3 protein. The repertoire has about 360,000 distinct CDR3 sequences, roughly 20% of them found once; the top ten carry 10% to 15%. Study findings and constraints: Reported data indicate significant enrichment of disease-linked clones within matched ankylosing spondylitis synovial fluid. Clones linked to disease, bearing a CD8+ phenotype, were relatively rare in peripheral blood. Reactive arthritis synovial fluid and blood previously showed some of these motif variants. Fewer than ten highly homologous variants made up a TCR beta motif, and this motif appeared characteristic of ankylosing spondylitis blood.

The CDR3 extends over 14 amino acids. Germline V gives CDR1 DFQATT, CDR2 SNEGSKA (reference sequence). The sequencing sample was made of blood, either unsorted or a sorted T cell fraction (not recorded which). The receptor comes from a male donor with ankylosing spondylitis or in good health (not recorded which). This chain links TRBV20-1 with TRBJ1-1; 7 bases are a match to TRBD1. The CDR3: CRPLGPEGATEAFF. In DNA, the CDR3 is TGCAGACCCCTGGGGCCCGAGGGGGCCACTGAAGCTTTCTTT.